Listed below are T cell receptor beta chains from one sample, sequenced in a study of blood T cell repertoires in COVID-19. Some clones are missing from TCRdb's copy, which holds only in-frame ones; the method was immunoSEQ multiplex PCR. The profile shows 150,000 to 200,000 clones, less than 90% of them singletons. Sequencing was carried out using peripheral blood. These receptors were obtained from an older woman with COVID-19, enrolled during active disease. Both conserved end residues are part of each CDR3. The D gene is left open where the match is weak. Clone size, where shown, is once, few, many, or a class for clones that have expanded.

abundance	v_gene	d_gene	j_gene	CDR3aa	CDR3nt
NA	TRBV7-7	NA	TRBJ2-5	CASSQGETQYF	TGTGCTAGCAGCCAGGGAGAGACCCAGTACTTC
NA	TRBV2	NA	TRBJ1-5	CASLRTGNDQPQHF	TGTGCCAGTCTCAGAACAGGGAATGACCAGCCCCAGCATTTT
NA	TRBV30	NA	TRBJ2-1	CAWSQGLYNEQFF	TGTGCCTGGAGCCAGGGCCTCTACAATGAGCAGTTCTTC
NA	TRBV9	TRBD1	TRBJ1-2	CASSVAPDRAHYGYTF	TGTGCCAGCAGCGTAGCCCCGGACAGGGCCCACTATGGCTACACCTTC
NA	TRBV28	NA	TRBJ1-1	CASSRFQGAEAFF	TGTGCCAGCAGCCGATTTCAGGGTGCTGAAGCTTTCTTT
NA	TRBV24-1	TRBD1	TRBJ2-3	CATSVGTGVQYF	TGTGCCACCAGTGTCGGGACAGGGGTGCAGTATTTT
NA	TRBV7-6	TRBD1	TRBJ2-1	CASSLVRQGSYNEQFF	TGTGCCAGCAGCTTAGTTAGACAGGGAAGCTACAATGAGCAGTTCTTC
NA	TRBV29-1	TRBD2	TRBJ2-1	CSVSIAGGYNEQFF	TGCAGCGTTTCCATAGCGGGAGGCTACAATGAGCAGTTCTTC
NA	TRBV29-1	TRBD2	TRBJ2-7	CSVPGLENYEQYF	TGCAGCGTTCCAGGACTAGAAAACTACGAGCAGTACTTC
NA	TRBV6-2/TRBV6-3	TRBD2	TRBJ2-2	CASSYRLAGPNTGELFF	TGTGCCAGCAGTTACAGACTAGCGGGCCCAAACACCGGGGAGCTGTTTTTT
NA	TRBV30	NA	TRBJ1-5	CAWSKQRDSNQPQHF	TGTGCCTGGAGTAAACAGAGAGATAGCAATCAGCCCCAGCATTTT
NA	TRBV4-1	TRBD1	TRBJ1-1	CASSFRTGTTEAFF	TGCGCCAGCAGCTTCCGGACAGGGACCACTGAAGCTTTCTTT
few	TRBV6-5	TRBD1	TRBJ1-1	CASGGIQGARTEAFF	TGTGCCAGCGGAGGCATACAGGGGGCGAGGACTGAAGCTTTCTTT
NA	TRBV7-2	NA	TRBJ1-3	CASSLEAGSGNTIYF	TGTGCCAGCAGCTTAGAGGCGGGTTCTGGAAACACCATATATTTT
NA	TRBV6-5	NA	TRBJ2-7	CASSYSTSGSYEQYF	TGTGCCAGCAGTTACTCGACTAGTGGGTCCTACGAGCAGTACTTC
NA	TRBV12-3/TRBV12-4	NA	TRBJ2-2	CASKGEIIGELLF	TGTGCCAGCAAAGGAGAGATCATCGGGGAGCTGCTTTTT
few	TRBV13	TRBD2	TRBJ2-7	CASSPTGASGSIYEQYF	TGTGCCAGCAGCCCCACCGGGGCTAGCGGGAGTATCTACGAGCAGTACTTC
NA	TRBV10-2	TRBD1	TRBJ1-3	CASSGDSSYSGNTIYF	TGCGCCAGCAGCGGGGACAGCTCCTACTCTGGAAACACCATATATTTT
once	TRBV24-1	TRBD2	TRBJ2-2	CATSDFLPGGSTGELFF	TGTGCCACCAGTGATTTTTTGCCGGGAGGGAGCACCGGGGAGCTGTTTTTT
NA	TRBV4-2	TRBD2	TRBJ2-1	CASSQGTRSYNEQFF	TGTGCCAGCAGCCAAGGGACTAGATCCTACAATGAGCAGTTCTTC
NA	TRBV7-3	NA	TRBJ1-2	CASSTTGVDGYTF	TGTGCCAGCAGCACGACAGGAGTGGATGGCTACACCTTC
NA	TRBV24-1	NA	TRBJ2-7	CAPLESHEQYF	TGTGCCCCTCTTGAGAGCCACGAGCAGTACTTC
NA	TRBV6-5	NA	TRBJ1-2	CASSYSGRGNYGYTF	TGTGCCAGCAGTTACTCGGGGCGGGGGAACTATGGCTACACCTTC
NA	TRBV7-3	TRBD1	TRBJ1-2	CASSLGGTGANYGYTF	TGTGCCAGCAGCTTAGGGGGGACAGGGGCTAACTATGGCTACACCTTC
NA	TRBV24-1	NA	TRBJ2-1	CATSDLSGQNEQFF	TGTGCCACCAGTGATTTATCAGGACAGAATGAGCAGTTCTTC
NA	TRBV24-1	TRBD1	TRBJ1-1	CATSDPGTATEAFF	TGTGCCACCAGTGACCCCGGGACAGCCACTGAAGCTTTCTTT
NA	TRBV12-3/TRBV12-4	NA	TRBJ1-5	CASTQTSNQPQHF	TGTGCCAGCACACAGACTAGCAATCAGCCCCAGCATTTT
NA	TRBV6-2/TRBV6-3	NA	TRBJ2-7	CASSYSIGYEQYF	TGTGCCAGCAGTTACTCGATCGGGTACGAGCAGTACTTC
once	TRBV7-2	NA	TRBJ2-7	CASSLGERGAYEQYF	TGTGCCAGCAGCTTAGGTGAAAGGGGTGCCTACGAGCAGTACTTC
NA	TRBV12-2	NA	TRBJ2-7	CASRLANRTSYEQYF	TGTGCAAGTCGCTTAGCGAACAGGACCTCCTACGAGCAGTACTTC
NA	TRBV3-1/TRBV3-2	TRBD2	TRBJ2-7	CASSQETASGSLEQYF	TGTGCCAGCAGCCAAGAGACCGCTAGCGGAAGCCTGGAGCAGTACTTC